The 22 T cell receptor delta chains below come from one sample, sequenced in a study of DNA immune sequencing with unique molecular identifiers. A 32-plex genomic DNA assay used primers for all 8 TRDV and 4 TRDJ genes. Adapter PCR followed around 3 barcoding PCR cycles that attached a 12-nucleotide UMI. TCRdb re-called the multiplex PCR reads via CATT. This sample yields some 4,300 delta-chain clones, of which roughly 12% are seen a single time; 40% to 65% belongs to the top ten. Sequenced: gamma-delta T cells enriched from blood buffy coat, or unenriched PBMCs (not recorded which). The receptor set was obtained from a human donor in good health.

This clone was recorded a few times. TCRdb assigns this DNA the protein of a much larger clone, which departs from its translation at residue 11; this likely reflects a read error, and the protein shown comes from translating the DNA. The J gene is TRDJ3, the V gene TRDV2, with TRDD3 matching over 13 bases. The CDR3 covers 20 residues. After removal of 3 bases from V and 0 bases from J, the junction contained 7 bases not matched to a gene. CDR1 and CDR2 from the germline V gene are GEAIGNYY and EKD. The CDR3 nucleotides are TGTGCCTGTGACCTCGTACTGGGGGATACGGACTCCTGGGACACCCGACAGATGTTTTTC. This encodes CACDLVLGDTDSWDTRQMFF.

This clone appeared a few times. The amino acid sequence in TCRdb belongs to a much larger clone and departs from this DNA's translation at residue 6, likely a sequencing read error; the sequence shown is translated from the DNA. The chain recombines TRDV2 with TRDJ1, with TRDD3 identical over 8 bases. After removal of 3 bases from V and 4 bases from J, the junction contained 9 bases not matched to a gene. The germline V gene encodes CDR1 GEAIGNYY and CDR2 EKD. The CDR3 sequence is 15 residues long. Here the CDR3 DNA reads TGTGCCTGTGACCTACAGGGGGATAGGGGCGATAAACTCATCTTT. Amino acid sequence: CACDLQGDRGDKLIF.

This clone was recorded many times. The chain is built from TRDV2 and TRDJ1; 13 positions match TRDD3. This CDR3 spans 17 amino acids. V was pared by 4 bases and J by 2 bases, with 9 bases of the junction left unmatched. In germline, CDR1 is GEAIGNYY, CDR2 EKD. The DNA for the CDR3 is TGTGCCTGTGATGAAGTACTGGGGGATACGTCTACCGATAAACTCATCTTT. It encodes CACDEVLGDTSTDKLIF.

The sample holds a few counts of this clone. With only one base between it and a far larger clone, this is likely a read error. The same CDR3 arises from other DNA sequences in this sample as well. This chain uses TRDV2 with TRDJ3; D may be TRDD3 (5 bases). The V gene lost 0 bases and the J gene lost 1 base, with 18 bases spanning the gap. This CDR3 contains 20 residues. CDR1 GEAIGNYY and CDR2 EKD come from the germline V gene. CDR3 nucleotides: TGTGCCTGTGACACCTTGGGGACCACGAACGGGTCCTGGGACACCCGACAGATGTTTTTC. It translates to CACDTLGTTNGSWDTRQMFF.

This clone appeared many times. The rearrangement uses TRDV2 and TRDJ1, with 7 bases that match TRDD3. J gave up 3 bases and V 3 bases, and 15 bases lay outside the gene matches. The CDR3 contains 17 residues. CDR1 is GEAIGNYY, CDR2 EKD, per germline. The DNA for the CDR3 is TGTGCCTGTGACTCCGTCGGGGATAGGTGGCCGGCCGATAAACTCATCTTT. Its protein product is CACDSVGDRWPADKLIF.

This clone turned up a few times. The protein given by TCRdb reflects a much larger clone and differs at residue 3 from this DNA's translation, likely from a read error; the protein shown is the DNA's translation. V usage is TRDV2 and J usage is TRDJ1, with 11 nucleotides matching TRDD3. The CDR3 length is 17 residues. Germline loops: CDR1 GEAIGNYY, CDR2 EKD. CDR3 in amino acids: CASDTVGGYAGTDKLIF. CDR3 nucleotides: TGTGCCAGTGACACCGTTGGGGGATACGCTGGGACCGATAAACTCATCTTT.

This clone occurred a few times. This likely stems from a read error, as it lies one base from a far larger clone. The sample holds other DNA sequences that translate to the same CDR3. The rearrangement links TRDV2 to TRDJ1; D is perhaps TRDD3 (6 bases). The V gene lost 0 bases and the J gene lost 0 bases, with 22 bases spanning the gap. Germline CDR1 GEAIGNYY, CDR2 EKD. This CDR3 contains 19 residues. The CDR3 DNA is TGTGCCTGTGACACCCTTAAAGCTGGCGGATACCCGGACACCGATAAACTCATCTTT. Translating gives CACDTLKAGGYPDTDKLIF.

This clone was seen only a few times. The chain employs TRDV1 and TRDJ2; 13 bases map to TRDD3. The CDR3 runs to 24 residues. Germline loops: CDR1 TSWWSYY, CDR2 QGS. The ends lost 3 bases at V and 1 base at J; junction bases unmatched: 23. CDR3 DNA: TGTGCTCTTGGGGAGAGAGGTATCCTGGTCCGTACTGGGGGATACGCGAGTTTGACAGCACAACTCTTCTTT. It codes for CALGERGILVRTGGYASLTAQLFF.

This clone was seen a few times. The translation of this DNA and the TCRdb protein of a much larger clone differ at residue 7, probably owing to a read error; the protein shown here is translated from the DNA. The chain links TRDV2 to TRDJ1; no clear D. From germline, CDR1 is GEAIGNYY and CDR2 EKD. The CDR3 sequence is 15 residues long. V lost 0 bases, J lost 3 bases, and 13 bases lay in between. In nucleotides, the CDR3 is TGTGCCTGTGACACCGTCCACTCACCCGCCGATAAACTCATCTTT. Protein: CACDTVHSPADKLIF.

This clone appeared a few times. The TCRdb record carries a much larger clone's protein, which differs from this DNA's translation at residue 6; a read error is the likely cause, and the protein listed here is the DNA translation. CDR3 amino acids: CACDQNKEEPSWDTRQMFF. The CDR3 DNA is TGTGCCTGTGACCAAAACAAGGAGGAGCCCTCCTGGGACACCCGACAGATGTTTTTC. V usage is TRDV2 and J usage is TRDJ3; no firm D call. CDR3 length equals 19 residues. The ends were cut back, 3 bases at V and 0 bases at J, with 17 bases in the middle. The germline V gene encodes CDR1 GEAIGNYY and CDR2 EKD.

Remarks on this clone: A read error is the likely source, as a far larger clone sits one nucleotide away. Other DNA variants within this sample encode the same CDR3. The V call is TRDV2, the J call TRDJ1; 9 bases are a match to TRDD3. The germline V gene has CDR1 GEAIGNYY and CDR2 EKD. The CDR3 totals 20 residues. The CDR3 nucleotides are TGTGCCTGTGACACCCCAGAGAGGGGATACGCCCCCTTGTACACAGATAAACTCATCTTT. Residues: CACDTPERGYAPLYTDKLIF.

Within the sample, this clone is medium-sized. The V gene is TRDV3, the J gene TRDJ1; 9 bases agree with TRDD3. J was trimmed by 7 bases and V by 3 bases; bases with no gene match: 15. This CDR3 contains 15 residues. CDR1 and CDR2 from the germline V gene are TVYSNPD and GDNSRS (reference sequence). The CDR3 DNA reads as TGTGCCTTCGCGTCTTCCCGGGGATACGCAGGTAAACTCATCTTT. Translating gives CAFASSRGYAGKLIF.

This clone showed up just a few times. TCRdb's entry gives the protein of a much larger clone, which mismatches this DNA's translation at residue 12, likely from a read error; the protein reported here is translated from the DNA. The rearrangement joins TRDV3 to TRDJ1; 9 bases agree with TRDD3. Germline CDR1 TVYSNPD, CDR2 GDNSRS (reference sequence). This CDR3 spans 16 amino acids. CDR3 sequence reads: CALPRTGGDTTGKLIF. The DNA of the CDR3 is TGTGCCCTCCCCAGAACTGGGGGAGATACCACCGGTAAACTCATCTTT.

By share, this clone ranks as large. This CDR3 is also generated by other DNA sequences in the sample. This chain links TRDV2 with TRDJ3, with D hard to call. The CDR3 contains 17 residues. The V end was cut by 0 bases, the J end by 2 bases, with 10 bases between. Germline CDR1 and CDR2: GEAIGNYY and EKD. CDR3 protein: CACDTLHATWDTRQMFF. In nucleotides, the CDR3 is TGTGCCTGTGACACCCTGCATGCTACCTGGGACACCCGACAGATGTTTTTC.

A few counts support this clone. The protein TCRdb gives is from a much larger clone and does not agree with this DNA's translation at residue 6, likely a read error; the protein shown here comes from the DNA. This sequence joins TRDV2 and TRDJ1; 11 positions match TRDD3. The ends lost 0 bases at V and 0 bases at J; junction bases unmatched: 11. CDR1 is GEAIGNYY and CDR2 is EKD in the germline V gene. The CDR3 contains 19 residues. The CDR3 sequence: CACDTASNWGISDTDKLIF. CDR3 nucleotide sequence: TGTGCCTGTGACACCGCATCGAACTGGGGGATATCAGACACCGATAAACTCATCTTT.

This clone was seen only a few times. This DNA's translation and the protein TCRdb lists, from a much larger clone, do not match at residue 5, likely due to a read error; the protein shown is translated from the DNA. The chain recombines TRDV2 with TRDJ1, with 9 positions matching TRDD3. Germline V lookup: CDR1 GEAIGNYY, CDR2 EKD. V lost 2 bases, J lost 0 bases, and 9 bases stayed unmatched. This CDR3 contains 17 residues. Written as DNA, the CDR3 is TGTGCCTGTGACAAGCTGGGGGATGGAAAGTACACCGATAAACTCATCTTT. It encodes CACDKLGDGKYTDKLIF.

No call was made for the V gene; the J gene is TRDJ2. The CDR3 consists of 20 residues. CDR3 loop: CACDTGSLPIRRATAAQLFF. The DNA of the CDR3 is TGTGCCTGTGACACCGGCTCCCTTCCAATTCGTCGGGCCACAGCAGCACAACTCTTCTTT.

About this clone itself: The protein TCRdb gives is from a much larger clone and does not agree with this DNA's translation at residue 5, likely a read error; the protein shown here comes from the DNA. The rearrangement links TRDV2 to TRDJ3; perhaps TRDD3 as D (5 bases). Per germline, CDR1 GEAIGNYY and CDR2 EKD. The length of the CDR3 is 20 residues. With 3 bases removed from V and 0 bases from J, the gap between germline ends came to 20 bases. CDR3 loop: CACDSLGTTNGSWDTRQMFF. The CDR3 nucleotides read TGTGCCTGTGACTCCTTGGGGACCACGAACGGCTCCTGGGACACCCGACAGATGTTTTTC.

This clone was observed a few times. The protein in TCRdb stems from a much larger clone and differs at residue 7 from this DNA's translation, likely a read error; here the protein is translated from the DNA. In nucleotides, the CDR3 is TGTGCCTGTGACACCGTTAGGGGATACGCCTCCACCGATAAACTCATCTTT. It codes for CACDTVRGYASTDKLIF. This chain uses TRDV2 with TRDJ1, with TRDD3 matching 9 bases. There are 17 residues in the CDR3. V dropped 0 bases and J dropped 1; count of bases not matched to a gene: 8. Looked up from germline, CDR1 is GEAIGNYY and CDR2 is EKD.

In this sample, this clone turned up many times. J is TRDJ1 and V is TRDV2, with 7 bases fitting TRDD3. CDR1 GEAIGNYY and CDR2 EKD come from the germline V gene. This CDR3 region has 20 residues. The junction had 19 bases not matched to a gene; V was cut back by 0 bases and J by 1 base. In DNA, the CDR3 is TGTGCCTGTGACACCGGAAGTGTGCTGGGGATATCTGGCTTCACCGATAAACTCATCTTT. Encoded protein: CACDTGSVLGISGFTDKLIF.

This clone was seen a handful of times. A read error likely explains why the TCRdb protein, taken from a much larger clone, differs from this DNA's translation at residue 4; the protein shown is translated from the DNA. The chain carries TRDV2 and TRDJ3, with D possibly being TRDD3 (5 bases). Trimming removed 4 bases from V and 0 bases from J, with 18 bases in between. This CDR3 has 19 amino acids. Germline V gene lookup returns CDR1 GEAIGNYY and CDR2 EKD. The CDR3 nucleotides read TGTGCCTGTGAAACGGGGGGGCTACGGAGCTCCTGGGACACCCGACAGATGTTTTTC. It encodes CACETGGLRSSWDTRQMFF.

This clone came up a few times. This likely traces to a read error, being one base from a far larger clone. Other nucleotide sequences from this sample produce the same CDR3. J is TRDJ1 and V is TRDV2, with 13 bases fitting TRDD3. Germline CDR1 GEAIGNYY, CDR2 EKD. The CDR3 is 20 residues long. The CDR3 nucleotides read TGTGCTTGTGATGCGGTACTGGGGGATACGCAATACCTGTACACCGATAAACTCATCTTT. This translates into CACDAVLGDTQYLYTDKLIF.